Listed below are T cell receptor beta chains from one sample, sequenced in a study of cytomegalovirus exposure and HLA in healthy donors. The assay was immunoSEQ multiplex PCR, and TCRdb's table has in-frame clones only and misses some. The table lists about 120,000 clones. The sequenced material came from PBMCs. These receptors all stem from a man younger than 40 in good health and CMV-seronegative. CDR3s include the opening cysteine and the closing phenylalanine or tryptophan. Each record gives: J gene, V gene, CDR3 length, D gene, CDR3 DNA, CDR3 protein. A D gene is named only where the DNA matches it firmly.

TRBJ1-1,TRBV5-4,15,-,TGTGCCAGCAGCACCCGGACAGTAATGAACACTGAAGCGTTCTTT,CASSTRTVMNTEAFF
TRBJ1-5,TRBV6-6,12,TRBD1,TGTGCCAGCGGGCAGGGGGAACAGCCCCAGCATTTT,CASGQGEQPQHF
TRBJ2-3,TRBV29-1,15,TRBD2,TGCAGCGCCGCCGGGACTAGCGGGCCCACAGATACGCAGTATTTT,CSAAGTSGPTDTQYF
TRBJ2-5,TRBV5-4,15,TRBD2,TGTGCCAGCAGCTTAAATCAGGCGGGGGAAGAGACCCAGTACTTC,CASSLNQAGEETQYF
TRBJ2-7,TRBV2,15,TRBD1,TGTGCCAGCAGTTTCGGACAGGGATGGTCCTACGAGCAGTACTTC,CASSFGQGWSYEQYF
TRBJ1-2,TRBV28,12,TRBD1,TGTGCCAGCCAGGGGGCCGGCTATGGCTACACCTTC,CASQGAGYGYTF
TRBJ1-4,TRBV13,15,TRBD1,TGTGCCAGCAGCTCCAGGGGACAGGGGGGAGAAAAACTGTTTTTT,CASSSRGQGGEKLFF
TRBJ1-1,TRBV5-1,17,TRBD1,TGCGCCAGCAGCTTGGCCGGGACAGGGGGGTTTGTCACTGAAGCTTTCTTT,CASSLAGTGGFVTEAFF
TRBJ2-2,TRBV7-3,13,-,TGTGCCAGCAGCTTGGCTGCCACCGGGGAGCTGTTTTTT,CASSLAATGELFF
TRBJ1-1,TRBV2,14,TRBD1,TGTGCCAGCAGTGAAGAAGGGACAGCAGGTGAAGCTTTCTTT,CASSEEGTAGEAFF
TRBJ2-2,TRBV10-1,14,-,TGCGCCAGCAGTGAGTGGGAGGTCCGCGGGGAGCTGTTTTTT,CASSEWEVRGELFF
TRBJ2-7,TRBV7-2,12,-,TGTGCCAGCAGCTTCGGCTCCTACGAGCAGTACTTC,CASSFGSYEQYF
TRBJ1-6,TRBV9,15,-,TGTGCCAGCAGCATACAGGGCAGCCATAATTCACCCCTCCACTTT,CASSIQGSHNSPLHF
TRBJ2-2,TRBV2,14,-,TGTGCCAGCAAGGAAGGGGTCAGTTCCGGGGAGCTGTTTTTT,CASKEGVSSGELFF
TRBJ1-5,TRBV2,15,TRBD1,TGTGCCAGCAGTCCCTGGACAGGGAGCAATCAGCCCCAGCATTTT,CASSPWTGSNQPQHF
TRBJ2-2,TRBV10-3,15,TRBD1,TGTGCCATCAGTCAACAGGGGGCGAACACCGGGGAGCTGTTTTTT,CAISQQGANTGELFF
TRBJ1-5,TRBV19,15,-,TGTGCCAGTATTACTACAGGGCGGGCAGATCAGCCCCAGCATTTT,CASITTGRADQPQHF